This T cell receptor beta chain was captured in a study of OX40 agonist ivuxolimab in advanced cancers. Sampling times: baseline, cycle 4 day 1, cycle 7 day 1. TCRdb's copy holds only in-frame clones and misses some; the assay was immunoSEQ multiplex PCR. The sample shows some 43,000 clones, approximately 87% of them seen only once. CDR3 length: 13 residues. Germline CDR1 reads SNHLY; CDR2 reads FYNNEI. V was shortened by 3 bases and J by 9 bases, with 12 bases between the two germline ends. The chain combines TRBV2 with TRBJ2-1, with a possible D match to TRBD1 (6 bases). This specimen was CD4+ or CD8+ T cells sorted from blood, taken in a trial of the OX40 agonist ivuxolimab. The TCR originated in an adult with an advanced solid tumor such as melanoma, head and neck, liver or kidney cancer. The CDR3 DNA is TGTGCCAGCAGTGACCCAGGGGCCGCTGAGCAGTTCTTC. This sequence encodes CASSDPGAAEQFF.